This passage covers 26 T cell receptor beta chains from one sample sequenced in a study of T-cell memory formation after mild COVID-19. TCRdb re-called the 5' RACE reads with MiXCR, one entry per CDR3 protein. This table has hundreds of thousands of distinct CDR3 sequences, 17% appearing once. Sequencing used PBMCs or a T cell subset sorted from them (not recorded which). The origin of the receptors is an adult woman who had mild COVID-19 (a few samples of this study predate the infection). Cell type and time point are not known.

V usage is TRBV5-1 and J usage is TRBJ2-7; 7 bases are shared with TRBD1. The CDR3 totals 15 residues. Germline-derived CDR1 and CDR2 are SGHRS and YFSETQ. Losses at the gene ends were 0 bases for V and 4 bases for J; bases not matched to a gene: 7. The CDR3 sequence: CASSLASDRLYEQYF. In nucleotides, the CDR3 is TGCGCCAGCAGCTTGGCTTCGGACAGGTTATACGAGCAGTACTTC.

Many counts were recorded for this clonotype. The V and J genes are TRBV7-6 and TRBJ2-6; TRBD1 agrees at 8 bases. The length of the CDR3 is 15 residues. Trimming cost V 10 bases and J 0 bases; bases outside gene matches: 5. Germline CDR1 SGHVS, CDR2 FNYEAQ. The CDR3 loop is CATRDRPSGANVLTF. The CDR3 nucleotides read TGTGCCACCCGGGACAGGCCCTCTGGGGCCAACGTCCTGACTTTC.

This clonotype was observed a few times. The chain links TRBV27 to TRBJ2-7; D assignment may be TRBD1 or TRBD2 (5 bases each). V lost 7 bases, J lost 0 bases, and 22 bases lay in between. Germline lookup yields CDR1 MNHEY and CDR2 SMNVEV (reference sequence). The CDR3 has 17 amino acids. CDR3 in amino acids: CASTESGRGLSSYEQYF. The CDR3 DNA is TGTGCCAGCACCGAATCGGGTCGGGGCCTGAGCTCCTACGAGCAGTACTTC.

This chain links TRBV7-6 with TRBJ2-3; D may be TRBD1 or TRBD2 (5 bases each). V shed 1 base and J shed 4 bases, with 12 bases lying between them. Germline V gives CDR1 SGHVS, CDR2 FNYEAQ. This CDR3 has 15 residues. The CDR3 sequence is CASSLGRGPPDTQYF. The CDR3 DNA reads TGTGCCAGCAGCTTAGGCCGGGGCCCCCCAGATACGCAGTATTTT.

There are a few counts of this clonotype. The chain recombines TRBV4-3 with TRBJ2-3, with 9 bases fitting TRBD2. The CDR3 is 18 amino acids. The germline V gene encodes CDR1 LGHNA and CDR2 YSLEER. Trimming cost V 0 bases and J 4 bases; bases outside gene matches: 11. In nucleotides, the CDR3 is TGCGCCAGCAGCCAAGACCAGGGGAGCGGGAGGTTCGCAGATACGCAGTATTTT. Translated, it gives CASSQDQGSGRFADTQYF.

The chain is built from TRBV5-1 and TRBJ2-7; the D call may be TRBD1 or TRBD2 (5 bases each). The CDR3 totals 15 residues. CDR1 is SGHRS and CDR2 is YFSETQ in the germline V gene. V gave up 0 bases and J gave up 2 bases, with 12 bases separating them. The CDR3 DNA is TGCGCCAGCAGCTTGGTGGGGGTACGGCCCTACGAGCAGTACTTC. It translates to CASSLVGVRPYEQYF.

The chain joins TRBV7-2 to TRBJ2-2; D perhaps matches TRBD1 (6 bases). Germline CDR1 reads SGHTA; CDR2 reads FQGNSA. The V and J ends lost 5 bases and 5 bases respectively, with 18 bases between them. The CDR3 has 16 amino acids. The CDR3 nucleotides read TGTGCCAGCAGCCTCCACAGGGTCGGATTGACCGGGGAGCTGTTTTTT. Translation gives CASSLHRVGLTGELFF.

The chain joins TRBV7-9 to TRBJ1-1; D gene ambiguous. Germline CDR1 SEHNR, CDR2 FQNEAQ (reference sequence). The CDR3 length is 14 residues. V lost 4 bases and J 4 bases, leaving 13 bases between the germline ends. The CDR3 is CASSSKGIFTEAFF. The CDR3 DNA sequence: TGTGCCAGCAGCTCTAAAGGGATCTTCACTGAAGCTTTCTTT.

This clonotype has just a few counts. This rearrangement joins TRBV25-1 to TRBJ1-1; D remains unclear. Germline V CDR1 and CDR2: MGHDK, SYGVNS. V was cut by 3 bases and J by 3 bases, with 11 bases left in between. CDR3 size: 14 residues. CDR3 DNA sequence: TGTGCCAGCAGTGACGTAATCGAGTACACTGAAGCTTTCTTT. It translates to CASSDVIEYTEAFF.

The CDR3 loop reads CSARVRGEDSPLHF. DNA for the CDR3: TGCAGTGCTAGAGTCAGGGGGGAGGATTCACCCCTCCACTTT. The chain carries TRBV20-1 and TRBJ1-6; 7 bases match TRBD1. The V gene end was trimmed by 1 base and the J gene end by 8 bases; junction bases not matched to a gene: 5. CDR1 and CDR2 from the germline V gene are DFQATT and SNEGSKA (reference sequence). This CDR3 has 14 residues.

This clonotype was seen many times. This rearrangement joins TRBV24-1 to TRBJ2-7; D perhaps matches TRBD2 (6 bases). V was clipped by 5 bases and J by 7 bases, with 17 bases between them. Germline CDR1 is KGHDR and CDR2 is SFDVKD. The CDR3 contains 14 residues. CDR3 nucleotides: TGTGCCACCAGTGGGGCAGGGAGGAGCAATGAGCAGTACTTC. Its protein is CATSGAGRSNEQYF.

This chain connects TRBV11-3 to TRBJ2-7; possible D gene TRBD1, 6 bases. The V gene's germline CDR1 is SGHNT and CDR2 YENEEA. Trimming stripped 1 base from V and 7 bases from J, with 17 bases between. The CDR3 runs 15 residues. The CDR3 nucleotides read TGTGCCAGCAGCTTAGCCTGGGGGCCTTCGGGAGAGCAGTACTTC. It is translated as CASSLAWGPSGEQYF.

The chain is built from TRBV20-1 and TRBJ1-3; no reliable D call. Germline V CDR1 and CDR2: DFQATT, SNEGSKA (reference sequence). V was clipped by 0 bases and J by 1 base, with 7 bases between them. The CDR3 runs 14 residues. CDR3: CSARDKNSGNTIYF. DNA of the CDR3: TGCAGTGCTAGAGATAAGAATTCTGGAAACACCATATATTTT.

The chain couples TRBV24-1 to TRBJ2-2; 9 bases align to TRBD1. CDR3 length: 17 residues. Trimming cost V 3 bases and J 1 base; bases outside gene matches: 5. Germline CDR1 is KGHDR and CDR2 is SFDVKD. This CDR3 reads CATSDRTGVLNTGELFF. CDR3 in DNA: TGTGCCACCAGTGATCGGACAGGGGTTTTGAACACCGGGGAGCTGTTTTTT.

This clonotype appeared a few times. The genes are TRBV19 and TRBJ2-5; no clear D. This CDR3 region has 14 residues. Trimming cost V 3 bases and J 2 bases, with 10 bases left between them. Germline CDR1 LNHDA, CDR2 SQIVND (reference sequence). CDR3 in amino acids: CASSIPGLQETQYF. CDR3 sequence (DNA): TGTGCCAGTAGTATCCCCGGATTACAAGAGACCCAGTACTTC.

This chain uses TRBV4-1 with TRBJ2-1; D call uncertain. V was trimmed by 4 bases and J by 1 base, leaving 11 bases between them. The CDR3 is 15 amino acids. Germline CDR1 and CDR2: MGHRA and YSYEKL. The CDR3 loop reads CASSPQARSYNEQFF. CDR3 sequence (DNA): TGCGCCAGCAGCCCCCAGGCTAGATCCTACAATGAGCAGTTCTTC.

This clonotype was seen a handful of times. This sequence joins TRBV5-4 and TRBJ2-1; D not certain. The germline gives CDR1 SGHNT, CDR2 YYREEE (reference sequence). Trimming cost V 5 bases and J 7 bases, with 19 bases left between them. CDR3 size: 15 residues. Written as DNA, the CDR3 is TGTGCCAGCAGTATGCTAACGGACCTAAGGAATGAGCAGTTCTTC. It translates to CASSMLTDLRNEQFF.

The rearrangement links TRBV9 to TRBJ2-3; 7 nucleotides align to TRBD1. Trimming cost V 3 bases and J 4 bases; bases outside gene matches: 8. There are 15 residues in the CDR3. Germline loops: CDR1 SGDLS, CDR2 YYNGEE. Written as DNA, the CDR3 is TGTGCCAGCAGCGACACAGGGGTGGGGTCAGATACGCAGTATTTT. This codes for CASSDTGVGSDTQYF.

The V call is TRBV3-1, the J call TRBJ2-7; TRBD2 agrees at 10 bases. Germline assignment: CDR1 LGHDT and CDR2 YNNKEL (reference sequence). V shed 6 bases and J 1 base; nucleotides not matched to a gene: 6. This CDR3 is built from 15 residues. The CDR3 loop is CASSPTSGVSYEQYF. The CDR3 bases are TGTGCCAGCAGTCCAACTAGCGGGGTTTCCTACGAGCAGTACTTC.

The V call is TRBV29-1, the J call TRBJ2-1, with TRBD1 matching over 12 bases. CDR1 and CDR2 (germline): SQVTM, ANQGSEA. The CDR3 totals 17 residues. Germline trimming cut 6 bases from V and 9 bases from J; bases unmatched to any gene: 18. For the CDR3, the DNA is TGCAGCGTAGACCACCGGATCGGGACAGGGGGCATGCGTGAGCAGTTCTTC. Translation gives CSVDHRIGTGGMREQFF.

This clonotype was recorded a few times. A much bigger clone sits one base away, suggesting this may be a read error. The CDR3 loop reads CASSFPGNTIYF. The CDR3 nucleotides are TGTGCCAGCAGCTTCCCTGGAAACACCATATATTTT. The gene calls are TRBV7-9 and TRBJ1-3; D gene uncertain. The germline V and J ends were trimmed by 3 bases and 2 bases, with 2 bases remaining between them. The CDR3 loop spans 12 amino acids. Germline assignment: CDR1 SEHNR and CDR2 FQNEAQ (reference sequence).

The chain couples TRBV6-6 to TRBJ2-7; 8 nucleotides match TRBD2. The germline gives CDR1 MNHNY, CDR2 SVGAGI (reference sequence). This CDR3 spans 15 amino acids. J gave up 6 bases and V 6 bases, and 13 bases lay outside the gene matches. The CDR3 sequence is CASSPEGLAGTEQYF. CDR3 DNA: TGTGCCAGCAGCCCCGAGGGGTTAGCGGGGACCGAGCAGTACTTC.

The chain carries TRBV29-1 and TRBJ1-2; D might be TRBD1 (5 bases). The germline V gene has CDR1 SQVTM and CDR2 ANQGSEA. V was cut by 4 bases and J by 4 bases, with 19 bases left in between. The CDR3 loop spans 15 amino acids. The DNA of the CDR3 is TGCAGCGTTGTCACCGGGCAGGGAAGTTTCTATGGCTACACCTTC. Translating gives CSVVTGQGSFYGYTF. The full variable domain, completed using reference TRBV29-1 and TRBJ1-2, is SAVISQKPSRDICQRGTSLTIQCQVDSQVTMMFWYRQQPGQSLTLIATANQGSEATYESGFVIDKFPISRPNLTFSTLTVSNMSPEDSSIYLCSVVTGQGSFYGYTFGSGTRLTVV.

V gene TRBV30 combines with J gene TRBJ1-2, with D possibly TRBD1 on 6 matching bases. The V gene lost 2 bases and the J gene lost 8 bases, with 12 bases spanning the gap. CDR1 and CDR2 (germline): GTSNPN, SVGIG (reference sequence). The CDR3 contains 12 residues. CDR3 region: CAWSPGTWGYTF. In DNA form, the CDR3 reads TGTGCCTGGAGTCCCGGGACATGGGGCTACACCTTC.

This clonotype was counted many times. The V and J genes are TRBV12-3 or TRBV12-4 and TRBJ1-1; 8 nucleotides match TRBD1. The CDR3 sequence is 14 residues long. V was pared by 3 bases and J by 5 bases, with 5 bases of the junction left unmatched. CDR3 nucleotide sequence: TGTGCCAGCAGTTTCGACAGGGGAGGGACTGAAGCTTTCTTT. As protein: CASSFDRGGTEAFF.

This clonotype was detected once. The CDR3 region has the DNA TGTGCCACCAGTGATGTGGGACAGCGTCCCTACGAGCAGTACTTC. Its protein product is CATSDVGQRPYEQYF. This sequence joins TRBV24-1 and TRBJ2-7, with TRBD1 identical over 7 bases. The CDR3 consists of 15 residues. Germline loops: CDR1 KGHDR, CDR2 SFDVKD. Losses at the gene ends were 3 bases for V and 2 bases for J; bases not matched to a gene: 6.